The following is a T cell receptor (beta chain) sequence with its context. Its target is unknown. The entry originates in a study of cytomegalovirus exposure and HLA in healthy donors. About the study: Samples from HLA-typed donors yielded approximately 80 million unique TCRs in an early data release.

Study-wide results and caveats: Information on immune exposure was restricted to one variable (CMV serostatus). The study recorded around 160 TCR beta chains that were cytomegalovirus-associated. An analysis done earlier found most TCR beta V segments productive about 87% or about 30% of the time.

The PCR had 60 Vbeta and 13 Jbeta primers. Profiling relied on immunoSEQ multiplex PCR, and the TCRdb table lists in-frame clones only, not all of them. The sample lists about 200,000 clones; around 79% were seen once. Trimming took 0 bases from V and 1 from J; bases not matched to a gene: 5. Germline V gene sequence: CDR1 KGHSH, CDR2 LQKENI. This CDR3 comprises 18 residues. Sample: PBMCs. V usage is TRBV18 and J usage is TRBJ2-2; 10 nucleotides align to TRBD2. This sequence was found in a male donor in good health and CMV-seropositive. The CDR3 sequence is CASSPPATSGENTGELFF. The CDR3 DNA follows: TGTGCCAGCTCACCACCGGCTACTAGCGGGGAGAACACCGGGGAGCTGTTTTTT. Supplemented by reference TRBV18 and TRBJ2-2, the full variable domain reads NAGVMQNPRHLVRRRGQEARLRCSPMKGHSHVYWYRQLPEEGLKFMVYLQKENIIDESGMPKERFSAEFPKEGPSILRIQQVVRGDSAAYFCASSPPATSGENTGELFFGEGSRLTVL.